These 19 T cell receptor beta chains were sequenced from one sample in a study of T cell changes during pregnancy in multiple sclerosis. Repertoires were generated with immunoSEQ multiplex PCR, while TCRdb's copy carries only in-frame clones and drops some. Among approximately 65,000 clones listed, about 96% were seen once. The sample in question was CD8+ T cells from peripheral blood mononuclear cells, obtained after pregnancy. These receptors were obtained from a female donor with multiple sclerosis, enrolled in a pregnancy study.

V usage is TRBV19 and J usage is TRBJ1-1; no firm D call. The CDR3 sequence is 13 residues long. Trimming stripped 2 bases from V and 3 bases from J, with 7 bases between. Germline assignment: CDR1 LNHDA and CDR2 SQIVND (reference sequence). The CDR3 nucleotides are TGTGCCAGTAGTATAAACCGGGACACTGAAGCTTTCTTT. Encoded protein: CASSINRDTEAFF.

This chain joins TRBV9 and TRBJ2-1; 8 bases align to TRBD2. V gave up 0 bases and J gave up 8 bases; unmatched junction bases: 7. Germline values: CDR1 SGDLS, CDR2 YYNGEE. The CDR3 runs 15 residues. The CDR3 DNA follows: TGTGCCAGCAGCGTAGTTGGCCTAGCGGGTGATGAGCAGTTCTTC. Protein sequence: CASSVVGLAGDEQFF.

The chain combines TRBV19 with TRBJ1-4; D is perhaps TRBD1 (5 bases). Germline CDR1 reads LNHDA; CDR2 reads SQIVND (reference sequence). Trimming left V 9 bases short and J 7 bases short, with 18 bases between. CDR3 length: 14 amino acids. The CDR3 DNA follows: TGTGCCAGCCACCCTGGCCAGGGATCTGAAAAACTGTTTTTT. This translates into CASHPGQGSEKLFF.

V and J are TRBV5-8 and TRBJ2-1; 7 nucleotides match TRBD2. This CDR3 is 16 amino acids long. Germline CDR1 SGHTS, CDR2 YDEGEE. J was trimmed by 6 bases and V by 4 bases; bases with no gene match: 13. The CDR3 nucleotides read TGTGCCAGCAGCCCAGACAACCCGACTAGCCCCAATGAGCAGTTCTTC. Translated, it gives CASSPDNPTSPNEQFF.

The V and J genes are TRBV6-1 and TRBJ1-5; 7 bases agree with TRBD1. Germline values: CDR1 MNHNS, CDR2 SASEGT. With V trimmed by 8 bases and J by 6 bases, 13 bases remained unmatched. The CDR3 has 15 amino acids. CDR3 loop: CASLGATGIGQPQHF. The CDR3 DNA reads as TGTGCCAGCCTAGGAGCGACAGGGATCGGTCAGCCCCAGCATTTT.

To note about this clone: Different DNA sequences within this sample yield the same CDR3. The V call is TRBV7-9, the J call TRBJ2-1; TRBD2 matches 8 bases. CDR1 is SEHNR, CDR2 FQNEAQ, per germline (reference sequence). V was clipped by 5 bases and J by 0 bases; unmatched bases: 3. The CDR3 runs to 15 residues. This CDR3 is CASSPSGSSYNEQFF. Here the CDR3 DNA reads TGTGCCAGCAGCCCAAGCGGGAGCTCCTACAATGAGCAGTTCTTC.

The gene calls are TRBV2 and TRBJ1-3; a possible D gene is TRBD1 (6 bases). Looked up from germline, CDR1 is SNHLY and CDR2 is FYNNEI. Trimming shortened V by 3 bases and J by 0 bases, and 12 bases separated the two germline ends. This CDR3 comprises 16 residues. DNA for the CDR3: TGTGCCAGCAGTGACTGGCAGGGGCGCTCTGGAAACACCATATATTTT. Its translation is CASSDWQGRSGNTIYF.

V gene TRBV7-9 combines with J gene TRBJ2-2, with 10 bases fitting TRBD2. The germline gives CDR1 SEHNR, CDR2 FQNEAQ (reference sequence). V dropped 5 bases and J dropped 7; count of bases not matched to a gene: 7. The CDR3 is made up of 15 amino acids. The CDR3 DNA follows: TGTGCCAGCAGCGCCCTAGCGGGAGTGGACGGGGAGCTGTTTTTT. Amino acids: CASSALAGVDGELFF.

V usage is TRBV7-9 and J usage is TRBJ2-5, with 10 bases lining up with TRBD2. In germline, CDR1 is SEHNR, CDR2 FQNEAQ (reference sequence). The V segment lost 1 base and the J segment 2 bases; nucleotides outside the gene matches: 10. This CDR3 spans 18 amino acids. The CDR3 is CASSLGVAGGLTQETQYF. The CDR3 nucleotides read TGTGCCAGCAGCTTAGGCGTAGCGGGAGGCCTTACGCAAGAGACCCAGTACTTC.

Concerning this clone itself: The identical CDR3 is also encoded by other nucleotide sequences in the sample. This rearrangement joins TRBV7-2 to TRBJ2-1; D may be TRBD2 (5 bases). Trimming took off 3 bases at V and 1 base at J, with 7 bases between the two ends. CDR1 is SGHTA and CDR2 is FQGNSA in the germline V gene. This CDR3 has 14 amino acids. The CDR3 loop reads CASSLAGSYNEQFF. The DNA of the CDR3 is TGTGCCAGCAGCTTGGCGGGTTCCTACAATGAGCAGTTCTTC.

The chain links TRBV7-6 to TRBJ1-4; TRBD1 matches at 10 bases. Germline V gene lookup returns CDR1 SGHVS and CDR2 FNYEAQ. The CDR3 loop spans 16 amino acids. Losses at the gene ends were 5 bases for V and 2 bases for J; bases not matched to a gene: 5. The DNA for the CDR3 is TGTGCCAGCAGCAGGGACAGGGGCGCTACTAATGAAAAACTGTTTTTT. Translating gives CASSRDRGATNEKLFF.

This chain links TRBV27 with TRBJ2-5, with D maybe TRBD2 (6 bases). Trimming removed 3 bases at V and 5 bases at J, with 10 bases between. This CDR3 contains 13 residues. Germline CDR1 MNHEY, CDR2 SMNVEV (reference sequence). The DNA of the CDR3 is TGTGCCAGCAGTTTGGGGGGTTGGGAGACCCAGTACTTC. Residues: CASSLGGWETQYF.

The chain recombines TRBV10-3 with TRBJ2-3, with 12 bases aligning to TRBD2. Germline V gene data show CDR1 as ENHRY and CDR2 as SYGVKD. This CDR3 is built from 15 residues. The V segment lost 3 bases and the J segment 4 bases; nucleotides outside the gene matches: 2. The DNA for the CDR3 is TGTGCCATCAGTGACCCTAGCGGGAGGGCAGATACGCAGTATTTT. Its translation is CAISDPSGRADTQYF.

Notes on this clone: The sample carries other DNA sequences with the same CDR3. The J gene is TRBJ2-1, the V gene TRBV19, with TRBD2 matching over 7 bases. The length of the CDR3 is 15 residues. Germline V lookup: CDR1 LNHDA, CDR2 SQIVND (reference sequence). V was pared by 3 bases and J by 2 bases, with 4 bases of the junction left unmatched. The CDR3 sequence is CASSIGLAAYNEQFF. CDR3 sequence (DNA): TGTGCCAGTAGTATCGGGCTAGCGGCCTACAATGAGCAGTTCTTC.

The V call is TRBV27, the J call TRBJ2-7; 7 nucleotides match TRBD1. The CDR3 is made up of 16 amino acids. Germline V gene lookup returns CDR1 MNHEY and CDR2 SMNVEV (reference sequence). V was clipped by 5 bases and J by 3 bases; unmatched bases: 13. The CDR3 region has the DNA TGTGCCAGCAGTATTTCTTCCGGGACAGTTCTCTACGAGCAGTACTTC. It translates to CASSISSGTVLYEQYF.

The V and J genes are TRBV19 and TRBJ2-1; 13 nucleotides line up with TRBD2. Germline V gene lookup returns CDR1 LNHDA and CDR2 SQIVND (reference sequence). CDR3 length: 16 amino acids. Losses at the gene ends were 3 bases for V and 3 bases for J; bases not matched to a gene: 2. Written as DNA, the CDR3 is TGTGCCAGTAGTATCTGGACTAGCGGGAGCTACAATGAGCAGTTCTTC. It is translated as CASSIWTSGSYNEQFF. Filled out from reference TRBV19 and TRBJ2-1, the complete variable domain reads DGGITQSPKYLFRKEGQNVTLSCEQNLNHDAMYWYRQDPGQGLRLIYYSQIVNDFQKGDIAEGYSVSREKKESFPLTVTSAQKNPTAFYLCASSIWTSGSYNEQFFGPGTRLTVL.

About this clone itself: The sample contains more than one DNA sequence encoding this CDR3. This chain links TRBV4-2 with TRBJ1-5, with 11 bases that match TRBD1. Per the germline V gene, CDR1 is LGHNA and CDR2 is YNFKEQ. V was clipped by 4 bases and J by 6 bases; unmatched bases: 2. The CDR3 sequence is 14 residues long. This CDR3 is CASSLGTGGQPQHF. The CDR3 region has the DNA TGTGCCAGCAGCCTTGGGACAGGGGGTCAGCCCCAGCATTTT.

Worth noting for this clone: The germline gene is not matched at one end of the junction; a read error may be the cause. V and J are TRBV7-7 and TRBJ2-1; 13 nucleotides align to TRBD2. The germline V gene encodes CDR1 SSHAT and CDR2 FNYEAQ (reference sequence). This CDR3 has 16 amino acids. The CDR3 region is CASSRLAGGSYNEQFF. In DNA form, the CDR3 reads TGTGCTAGCAGCCGACTAGCGGGAGGCTCCTACAATGAGCAGTTCTTC. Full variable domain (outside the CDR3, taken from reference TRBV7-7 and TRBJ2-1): GAGVSQSPRYKVTKRGQDVTLRCDPISSHATLYWYQQALGQGPEFLTYFNYEAQPDKSGLPSDRFSAERPEGSISTLTIQRTEQRDSAMYRCASSRLAGGSYNEQFFGPGTRLTVL.

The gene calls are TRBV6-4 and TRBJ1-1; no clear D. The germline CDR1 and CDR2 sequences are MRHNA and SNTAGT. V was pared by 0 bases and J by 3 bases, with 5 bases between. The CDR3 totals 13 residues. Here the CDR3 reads CASSDSPYTEAFF. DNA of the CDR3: TGTGCCAGCAGTGACTCCCCTTACACTGAAGCTTTCTTT.